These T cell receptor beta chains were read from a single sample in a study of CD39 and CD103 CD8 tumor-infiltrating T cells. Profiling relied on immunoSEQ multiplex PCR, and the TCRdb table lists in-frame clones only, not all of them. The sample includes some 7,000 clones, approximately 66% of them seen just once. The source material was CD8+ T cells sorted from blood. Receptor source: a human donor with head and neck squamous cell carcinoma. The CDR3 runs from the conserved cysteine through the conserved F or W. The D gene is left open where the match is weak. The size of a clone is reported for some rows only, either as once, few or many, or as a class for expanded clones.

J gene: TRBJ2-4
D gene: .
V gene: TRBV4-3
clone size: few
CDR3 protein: CASSQDSGLAKNIQYF
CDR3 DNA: TGCGCCAGCAGCCAAGATTCGGGCCTGGCCAAAAACATTCAGTACTTC

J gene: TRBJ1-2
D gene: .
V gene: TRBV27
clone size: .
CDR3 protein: CASSLYMGQGIGYTF
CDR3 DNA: TGTGCCAGCAGTTTATATATGGGGCAGGGCATAGGCTACACCTTC

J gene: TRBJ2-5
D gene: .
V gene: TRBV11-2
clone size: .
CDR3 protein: CASTLWGGDQETQYF
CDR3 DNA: TGTGCCAGCACCCTATGGGGCGGGGACCAAGAGACCCAGTACTTC

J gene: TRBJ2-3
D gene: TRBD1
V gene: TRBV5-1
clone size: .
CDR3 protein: CASSTGTGGFTDTQYF
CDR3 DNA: TGCGCCAGCAGCACAGGGACAGGGGGATTCACAGATACGCAGTATTTT

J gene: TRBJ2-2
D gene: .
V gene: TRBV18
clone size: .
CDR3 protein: CASPTPGGTGELFF
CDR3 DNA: TGTGCCAGCCCTACACCAGGAGGGACCGGGGAGCTGTTTTTT

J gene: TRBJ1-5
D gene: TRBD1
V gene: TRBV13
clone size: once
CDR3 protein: CASSTGTGSQPQHF
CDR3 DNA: TGTGCCAGCAGCACCGGGACAGGGAGTCAGCCCCAGCATTTT

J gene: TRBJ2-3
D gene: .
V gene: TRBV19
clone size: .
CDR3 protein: CASSALEERYTDTQYF
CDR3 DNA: TGTGCCAGTAGCGCTTTGGAGGAAAGATACACAGATACGCAGTATTTT

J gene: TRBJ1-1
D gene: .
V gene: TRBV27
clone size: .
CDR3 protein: CASSLGGGVTEAFF
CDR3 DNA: TGTGCCAGCAGCTTAGGGGGGGGTGTTACTGAAGCTTTCTTT

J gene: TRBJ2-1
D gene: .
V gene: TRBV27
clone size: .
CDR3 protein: CASSLSGQGLANEQFF
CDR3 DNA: TGTGCCAGCAGTTTATCAGGGCAGGGCCTAGCTAATGAGCAGTTCTTC

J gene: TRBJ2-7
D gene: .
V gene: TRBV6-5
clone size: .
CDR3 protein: CASSPTEYEQYF
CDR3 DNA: TGTGCCAGCAGTCCAACAGAATACGAGCAGTACTTC

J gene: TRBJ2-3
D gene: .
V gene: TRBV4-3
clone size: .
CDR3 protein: CASSQNGLGVVGEDTQYF
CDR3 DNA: TGCGCCAGCAGCCAAAACGGGTTGGGGGTGGTTGGGGAAGATACGCAGTATTTT

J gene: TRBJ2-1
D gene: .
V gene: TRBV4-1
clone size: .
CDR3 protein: CASSQDGRGSHEQFF
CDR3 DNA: TGCGCCAGCAGCCAAGATGGGAGAGGGAGCCATGAGCAGTTCTTC

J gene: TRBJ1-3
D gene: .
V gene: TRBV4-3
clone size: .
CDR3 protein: CASSQEAGDTNTIYF
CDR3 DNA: TGCGCCAGCAGCCAAGAAGCGGGAGACACAAACACCATATATTTT

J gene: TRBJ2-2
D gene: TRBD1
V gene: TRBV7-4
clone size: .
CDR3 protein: CASSAGTGQTGELFF
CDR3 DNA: TGTGCCAGCAGCGCTGGGACAGGGCAGACCGGGGAGCTGTTTTTT

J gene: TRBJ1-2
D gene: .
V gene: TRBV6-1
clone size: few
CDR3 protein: CASNGGGDGYTF
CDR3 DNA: TGTGCCAGCAACGGTGGCGGAGATGGCTACACCTTC

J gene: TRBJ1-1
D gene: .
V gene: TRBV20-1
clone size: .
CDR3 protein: CSAQGFTEAFF
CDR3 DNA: TGCAGTGCCCAAGGGTTCACTGAAGCTTTCTTT

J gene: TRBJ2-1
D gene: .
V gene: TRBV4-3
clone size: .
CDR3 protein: CASSQTEDYYNEQFF
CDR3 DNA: TGCGCCAGCAGCCAGACAGAGGATTACTACAATGAGCAGTTCTTC

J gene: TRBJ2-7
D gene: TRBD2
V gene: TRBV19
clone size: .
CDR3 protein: CASSLTSGSSYEQYF
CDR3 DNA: TGTGCCAGTAGCTTGACTAGCGGGAGCTCCTACGAGCAGTACTTC